This T cell receptor beta chain was recovered during a study of cytomegalovirus exposure and HLA in healthy donors. Whereas donors were nominally healthy upon sampling, unrecorded immune exposures were probable. CDR3 length: 15 residues. Germline V gives CDR1 MNHNS, CDR2 SASEGT. The germline V and J ends were trimmed by 7 bases and 8 bases, with 21 bases remaining between them. PCR involved 60 Vbeta and 13 Jbeta primers. Repertoires were generated with immunoSEQ multiplex PCR, while TCRdb's copy carries only in-frame clones and drops some. The repertoire holds some 100,000 clones, with roughly four fifths as singletons. Study-wide findings and caveats: Later on, an analysis tied 15,000 to 20,000 TCR beta sequences to HLA alleles at 0.05 false discovery rate.

On this clone: Its antigen is as yet unknown.

The chain combines TRBV6-1 with TRBJ2-1, with D tentatively TRBD2 (6 bases). Sequencing was performed on PBMCs. The TCR originated in a man aged 50-59 years in good health and CMV-seropositive. The CDR3 DNA is TGTGCCAGCATTCCCCCGGGACTCCCTGCGGATGAGCAGTTCTTC. This translates into CASIPPGLPADEQFF.